One and the same sample provided the 24 T cell receptor beta chains below, sequenced in a study of shared T cell receptors in the human thymus. Data came from immunoSEQ multiplex PCR; TCRdb stores just in-frame clones and leaves some out. The repertoire holds over 450,000 clones, with 75% to 80% as singletons. The sample also formed part of further work on human thymus T cells.

The sequenced sample was thymocytes. The receptors come from a boy under three years old with a congenital heart defect.

The chain joins TRBV7-2 to TRBJ2-7; D call uncertain. This CDR3 has 9 residues. CDR1 and CDR2 from the germline V gene are SGHTA and FQGNSA. V was cut by 4 bases and J by 12 bases, with 7 bases left in between. CDR3 sequence reads: CASSSGRYF. In DNA form, the CDR3 reads TGTGCCAGCAGCTCGGGTCGGTACTTC.

The chain links TRBV6-1 to TRBJ2-5; 12 nucleotides align to TRBD2. In germline, CDR1 is MNHNS, CDR2 SASEGT. The V gene end was trimmed by 6 bases and the J gene end by 5 bases; junction bases not matched to a gene: 4. This CDR3 has 14 residues. CDR3 bases: TGTGCCAGCAGGGGACTAGCGGGTGAGGAGACCCAGTACTTC. Its protein is CASRGLAGEETQYF.

This clone appeared once. The CDR3 loop reads CASSDMDRAGVTEAFF. DNA of the CDR3: TGTGCCAGCAGTGACATGGACAGGGCCGGAGTCACTGAAGCTTTCTTT. V and J are TRBV6-4 and TRBJ1-1, with TRBD1 identical over 8 bases. CDR3 length: 16 amino acids. The germline gives CDR1 MRHNA, CDR2 SNTAGT. Trimming removed 2 bases from V and 4 bases from J; junction bases left unmatched: 9.

This clone has just a few counts. The CDR3 reads CASRGLAGVTLPYNEQFF. The CDR3 DNA is TGCGCCAGCAGAGGACTAGCGGGAGTCACATTGCCCTACAATGAGCAGTTCTTC. The chain employs TRBV5-1 and TRBJ2-1, with 13 bases aligning to TRBD2. The CDR3 sequence is 18 residues long. Germline V gives CDR1 SGHRS, CDR2 YFSETQ. The V and J ends lost 5 bases and 2 bases, in that order; junction bases with no gene match: 10. The whole variable domain, filled in from reference TRBV5-1 and TRBJ2-1, reads KAGVTQTPRYLIKTRGQQVTLSCSPISGHRSVSWYQQTPGQGLQFLFEYFSETQRNKGNFPGRFSGRQFSNSRSEMNVSTLELGDSALYLCASRGLAGVTLPYNEQFFGPGTRLTVL.

This clone was seen only a few times. The chain recombines TRBV6-8 with TRBJ2-1; D possibly corresponds to TRBD2 (6 bases). V lost 7 bases, J lost 0 bases, and 13 bases lay in between. The CDR3 sequence is 15 residues long. CDR1 is MNHGY, CDR2 SAAAGT, per germline. This chain's CDR3 is CASNLRDFSYNEQFF. The DNA of the CDR3 is TGTGCCAGCAACTTAAGGGACTTCTCCTACAATGAGCAGTTCTTC.

CDR3 sequence (DNA): TGTGCCAGCAGCCTCGTCCGGGACAGGGGCCAAGAGACCCAGTACTTC. Translating it yields CASSLVRDRGQETQYF. This chain connects TRBV5-8 to TRBJ2-5; 10 bases line up with TRBD1. J lost 1 base, V lost 4 bases, and 7 bases had no gene match. The CDR3 covers 16 residues. Germline assignment: CDR1 SGHTS and CDR2 YDEGEE.

This sequence joins TRBV5-1 and TRBJ2-2; D is perhaps TRBD2 (7 bases). CDR1 and CDR2 from the germline V gene are SGHRS and YFSETQ. This CDR3 is 13 amino acids long. The V end was cut by 6 bases, the J end by 6 bases, with 12 bases between. Here the CDR3 DNA reads TGCGCCAGCATGGGGGGGCTGGCCGGGGAGCTGTTTTTT. Amino acid sequence: CASMGGLAGELFF.

This clone was detected only once. This chain connects TRBV23-1 to TRBJ2-7; D call uncertain. Being an ORF, TRBV23-1 has a function that is uncertain. The V end was cut by 1 base, the J end by 7 bases, with 11 bases between. The CDR3 runs to 13 residues. For the CDR3, the DNA is TGCGCCAGCAGTCAATTCAGGCAGATTGAGCAGTACTTC. Translated, it gives CASSQFRQIEQYF.

The sample holds one count of this clone. The rearrangement joins TRBV10-3 to TRBJ2-7, with TRBD1 as a possible D gene (6 bases). Deletions cut 0 bases from V and 2 bases from J, with 20 bases between. The germline gives CDR1 ENHRY, CDR2 SYGVKD. The CDR3 has 18 amino acids. The DNA for the CDR3 is TGTGCCATCAGTGAGTCGGTTTGGGACAAGGGGCCTACCTACGAGCAGTACTTC. This codes for CAISESVWDKGPTYEQYF.

This chain uses TRBV28 with TRBJ2-1; tentative D call: TRBD2 (5 bases). V shed 5 bases and J shed 8 bases, with 16 bases lying between them. CDR3 size: 14 residues. Germline V gene data show CDR1 as MDHEN and CDR2 as SYDVKM. The CDR3 region is CASSPPGVMDEQFF. CDR3 DNA sequence: TGTGCCAGCAGTCCCCCCGGGGTGATGGATGAGCAGTTCTTC.

V is TRBV30 and J is TRBJ2-5; the D gene is possibly TRBD2 (5 bases). TRBJ2-7 explains the end of the DNA better; the J call may be wrong. The length of the CDR3 is 13 residues. Germline CDR1 reads GTSNPN; CDR2 reads SVGIG (reference sequence). CDR3 nucleotide sequence: TGTGCCTGGAGTGAATTCGGGGACTACGAGCAGTACTTC. It is translated as CAWSEFGDYEQYF.

The chain joins TRBV28 to TRBJ2-5; D is perhaps TRBD2 (6 bases). The CDR3 is 12 amino acids. The germline CDR1 and CDR2 sequences are MDHEN and SYDVKM. Trimming left V 8 bases short and J 5 bases short, with 12 bases between. This CDR3 is CASCGGRETQYF. As DNA, the CDR3 is TGTGCCAGCTGTGGAGGGCGGGAGACCCAGTACTTC. The variable domain in full, completed from reference TRBV28 and TRBJ2-5, reads DVKVTQSSRYLVKRTGEKVFLECVQDMDHENMFWYRQDPGLGLRLIYFSYDVKMKEKGDIPEGYSVSREKKERFSLILESASTNQTSMYLCASCGGRETQYFGPGTRLLVL.

The V gene is TRBV27, the J gene TRBJ2-7, with TRBD1 identical over 9 bases. J was trimmed by 3 bases and V by 5 bases; bases with no gene match: 8. The CDR3 sequence is 15 residues long. The germline V gene has CDR1 MNHEY and CDR2 SMNVEV (reference sequence). The CDR3 DNA reads as TGTGCCAGCAGTACTTCCAGACAGGGGGTCTACGAGCAGTACTTC. Translated, it gives CASSTSRQGVYEQYF.

V is TRBV14 and J is TRBJ2-1; 9 bases agree with TRBD1. The CDR3 length is 15 residues. With V trimmed by 6 bases and J by 3 bases, 6 bases remained unmatched. The V gene's germline CDR1 is SGHDN and CDR2 FVKESK. The CDR3 reads CASRPGTGIYNEQFF. DNA for the CDR3: TGTGCCAGCAGACCCGGGACAGGGATCTACAATGAGCAGTTCTTC.

This sequence joins TRBV6-5 and TRBJ2-1, with D perhaps TRBD2 (6 bases). Germline V gives CDR1 MNHEY, CDR2 SVGAGI. Trimming took off 10 bases at V and 10 bases at J, with 20 bases between the two ends. The CDR3 runs to 13 residues. The CDR3 DNA reads TGTGCCACCCGAGGCGGTTTGGGGGGAGAGCAGTTCTTC. Protein product: CATRGGLGGEQFF.

There are a few counts of this clone. CDR3 nucleotides: TGCGCCAGCAGCCGCGGACTAGCGGGAGACACCGGGGAGCTGTTTTTT. Its translation: CASSRGLAGDTGELFF. This chain connects TRBV4-3 to TRBJ2-2, with 13 nucleotides matching TRBD2. This CDR3 contains 16 residues. Trimming cost V 4 bases and J 3 bases; bases outside gene matches: 2. Per the germline V gene, CDR1 is LGHNA and CDR2 is YSLEER.

V gene TRBV5-4 combines with J gene TRBJ2-3; TRBD2 agrees at 13 bases. The CDR3 is made up of 16 amino acids. CDR1 and CDR2 (germline): SGHNT, YYREEE (reference sequence). V trimming: 4 bases; J trimming: 2 bases; junction bases outside the gene matches: 4. In DNA, the CDR3 is TGTGCCAGCAGCCCCGGGACTAGCGGGATCACAGATACGCAGTATTTT. Translating gives CASSPGTSGITDTQYF.

The chain carries TRBV5-1 and TRBJ1-2; unclear D gene. Between the trimmed V and J ends, which lost 4 bases and 2 bases, there was a span of 12 bases. The CDR3 sequence is 14 residues long. In germline, CDR1 is SGHRS, CDR2 YFSETQ. The CDR3 here is CASSPEGRNYGYTF. As DNA, the CDR3 is TGCGCCAGCAGCCCGGAGGGCAGAAACTATGGCTACACCTTC.

This rearrangement joins TRBV5-6 to TRBJ1-2; 11 bases are a match to TRBD1. V gave up 3 bases and J gave up 2 bases; unmatched junction bases: 6. Germline CDR1 reads SGHDT; CDR2 reads YYEEEE. The CDR3 is made up of 16 amino acids. The CDR3, as DNA: TGTGCCAGCAGCTCGATCAGGACAGGGGGCAACTATGGCTACACCTTC. This translates into CASSSIRTGGNYGYTF.

This chain connects TRBV5-1 to TRBJ1-1, with D tentatively TRBD1 (5 bases). The CDR3 is 16 amino acids. Germline V gives CDR1 SGHRS, CDR2 YFSETQ. Trimming left V 5 bases short and J 1 base short, with 18 bases between. CDR3 coding DNA: TGCGCCAGCAGTCCGGTTTTAGGACACCAGAACACTGAAGCTTTCTTT. Translation: CASSPVLGHQNTEAFF.

The V and J genes are TRBV27 and TRBJ2-1, with D tentatively TRBD1 (5 bases). Germline V CDR1 and CDR2: MNHEY, SMNVEV (reference sequence). This CDR3 region has 14 residues. V shed 4 bases and J shed 5 bases, with 12 bases lying between them. CDR3 nucleotide sequence: TGTGCCAGCAGTTCGACAGTAACCGACAATGAGCAGTTCTTC. Amino acids: CASSSTVTDNEQFF.

The V gene is TRBV7-9, the J gene TRBJ1-1; 8 bases align to TRBD1. After removal of 5 bases from V and 7 bases from J, the junction contained 12 bases not matched to a gene. CDR1 is SEHNR, CDR2 FQNEAQ, per germline (reference sequence). The CDR3 length is 15 residues. For the CDR3, the DNA is TGTGCCAGCAGCCACCGGGCGCCCACAGGGGGTGAAGCTTTCTTT. Amino acid sequence: CASSHRAPTGGEAFF. Combining the CDR3 with reference TRBV7-9 and TRBJ1-1 gives the whole variable domain DTGVSQNPRHKITKRGQNVTFRCDPISEHNRLYWYRQTLGQGPEFLTYFQNEAQLEKSRLLSDRFSAERPKGSFSTLEIQRTEQGDSAMYLCASSHRAPTGGEAFFGQGTRLTVV.

CDR3 sequence: CSVDTGSVYNEQFF. In DNA form, the CDR3 reads TGCAGCGTTGACACAGGGTCGGTCTACAATGAGCAGTTCTTC. The chain is built from TRBV29-1 and TRBJ2-1; weak D call: TRBD1 (6 bases). Germline V gene data show CDR1 as SQVTM and CDR2 as ANQGSEA. This CDR3 comprises 14 residues. Trimming left V 3 bases short and J 3 bases short, with 12 bases between.

CDR3 DNA: TGCGCCAGCAGCTTCGTTCGAGTGGCGGACAGGCCCCACGAGCAGTACTTC. It translates to CASSFVRVADRPHEQYF. The chain has TRBV5-1 and TRBJ2-5; TRBD1 aligns across 7 bases. Near its end, the DNA agrees better with TRBJ2-7, so the J call may be wrong. There are 17 residues in the CDR3. Germline loops: CDR1 SGHRS, CDR2 YFSETQ.